This entry lists 9 T cell receptor beta chains sequenced from one sample in a study of vaccination effects on CD4 cells after COVID-19. The antigens of these receptors remain unknown. Culture lasted about 11 days before CD4+ T cell isolation. Participants were given two doses of BNT162b2 or mRNA-1273 vaccine. Only in-frame clones appear in the TCRdb table, and some are missing; sequencing was by immunoSEQ multiplex PCR. The sample holds 50,000 to 70,000 clones, more than 60% seen once. The source was CD4+ T cells from PBMCs cultured without peptide, collected after COVID-19 vaccination. Receptors originate from a human donor who received a COVID-19 vaccine.

This clone was seen a single time. The CDR3 region has the DNA TGTGCCAGACAGGGACTAGCGGGTGAAGACAATGAGCAGTTCTTC. Translated: CARQGLAGEDNEQFF. V gene TRBV5-3 combines with J gene TRBJ2-1, with TRBD2 matching 12 bases. TRBV5-3 is noted as an ORF with a role that remains uncertain. The length of the CDR3 is 15 residues. V was pared by 7 bases and J by 5 bases, with 7 bases of the junction left unmatched.

The genes are TRBV19 and TRBJ1-5; D unresolved. V was cut by 0 bases and J by 4 bases, with 10 bases left in between. The CDR3 contains 15 residues. CDR1 and CDR2 from the germline V gene are LNHDA and SQIVND (reference sequence). The CDR3 is CASSIDHGENQPQHF. CDR3 nucleotide sequence: TGTGCCAGTAGTATAGACCACGGTGAGAATCAGCCCCAGCATTTT. Together with reference TRBV19 and TRBJ1-5, the CDR3 gives the full variable domain: DGGITQSPKYLFRKEGQNVTLSCEQNLNHDAMYWYRQDPGQGLRLIYYSQIVNDFQKGDIAEGYSVSREKKESFPLTVTSAQKNPTAFYLCASSIDHGENQPQHFGDGTRLSIL.

J is TRBJ1-3 and V is TRBV11-2; a weak D match, TRBD1 (6 bases). The ends were cut back, 4 bases at V and 4 bases at J, with 17 bases in the middle. The germline gives CDR1 SGHAT, CDR2 FQNNGV. CDR3 length: 16 amino acids. Here the CDR3 reads CASSSPGVSNGNTIYF. In nucleotides, the CDR3 is TGTGCCAGCAGCTCGCCAGGGGTTAGTAACGGAAACACCATATATTTT. The full variable domain, in which reference TRBV11-2 and TRBJ1-3 provide the parts outside the CDR3, is EAGVAQSPRYKIIEKRQSVAFWCNPISGHATLYWYQQILGQGPKLLIQFQNNGVVDDSQLPKDRFSAERLKGVDSTLKIQPAKLEDSAVYLCASSSPGVSNGNTIYFGEGSWLTVV.

This clone was seen a few times. The V gene is TRBV6-5, the J gene TRBJ1-6; tentatively, D is TRBD1 (6 bases). The germline V and J ends were trimmed by 6 bases and 7 bases, with 7 bases remaining between them. Germline-derived CDR1 and CDR2 are MNHEY and SVGAGI. This CDR3 region has 12 residues. The CDR3 region is CASRDRNSPLHF. CDR3 in DNA: TGTGCCAGCAGAGACAGGAATTCACCCCTCCACTTT.

The rearrangement uses TRBV15 and TRBJ1-5; D remains unclear. Trimming left V 8 bases short and J 1 base short, with 12 bases between. The CDR3 extends over 14 amino acids. Germline assignment: CDR1 LNHNV and CDR2 YYDKDF (reference sequence). The CDR3 coding sequence is TGTGCCACCCTACTTCTGGGAAGCAATCAGCCCCAGCATTTT. Translating it yields CATLLLGSNQPQHF. Supplemented by reference TRBV15 and TRBJ1-5, the full variable domain reads DAMVIQNPRYQVTQFGKPVTLSCSQTLNHNVMYWYQQKSSQAPKLLFHYYDKDFNNEADTPDNFQSRRPNTSFCFLDIRSPGLGDTAMYLCATLLLGSNQPQHFGDGTRLSIL.

Only a few counts were recorded for this clone. This rearrangement joins TRBV10-1 to TRBJ1-1, with 11 bases lining up with TRBD1. The germline CDR1 and CDR2 sequences are WNHNN and SYGVQD (reference sequence). J gave up 6 bases and V 9 bases, and 15 bases lay outside the gene matches. The CDR3 has 16 amino acids. CDR3 DNA sequence: TGCGCCAGACTGCCGGGACAGGGGGATCGCGACGCTGAAGCTTTCTTT. Amino acid sequence: CARLPGQGDRDAEAFF.

V usage is TRBV6-1 and J usage is TRBJ2-1, with 7 bases aligning to TRBD1. Germline lookup yields CDR1 MNHNS and CDR2 SASEGT. CDR3 length: 16 residues. V dropped 3 bases and J dropped 1; count of bases not matched to a gene: 6. The CDR3 region is CASSDTGAPSYNEQFF. The CDR3 DNA reads as TGTGCCAGCAGTGATACAGGGGCCCCTTCCTACAATGAGCAGTTCTTC.

The rearrangement links TRBV2 to TRBJ2-5; possible D gene TRBD2, 7 bases. This CDR3 region has 13 residues. Per the germline V gene, CDR1 is SNHLY and CDR2 is FYNNEI. The V end lost 8 bases, the J end lost 4 bases, and 14 bases lay between the germline ends. The CDR3 sequence is CASGGGQRETQYF. Written as DNA, the CDR3 is TGTGCCAGCGGGGGGGGACAACGAGAGACCCAGTACTTC.

The chain uses TRBV29-1 and TRBJ2-1; D is perhaps TRBD1 (6 bases). This CDR3 region has 13 residues. V was clipped by 8 bases and J by 1 base, with 12 bases between them. Germline V lookup: CDR1 SQVTM, CDR2 ANQGSEA. The CDR3 bases are TGCAGCCAGGGTAGGGGGTCCTACAATGAGCAGTTCTTC. It codes for CSQGRGSYNEQFF.